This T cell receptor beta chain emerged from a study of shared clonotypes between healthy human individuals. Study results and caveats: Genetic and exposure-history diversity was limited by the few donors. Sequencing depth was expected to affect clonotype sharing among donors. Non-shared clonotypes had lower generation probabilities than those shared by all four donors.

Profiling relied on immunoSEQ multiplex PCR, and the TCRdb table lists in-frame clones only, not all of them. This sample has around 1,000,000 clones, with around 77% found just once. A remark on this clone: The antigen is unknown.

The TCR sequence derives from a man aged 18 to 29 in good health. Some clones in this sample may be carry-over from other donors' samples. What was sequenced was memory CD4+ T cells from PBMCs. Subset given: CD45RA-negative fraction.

In nucleotides, the CDR3 is TGCGCCAGCAGCTTGGAGGCAGGAGGTATACGGGGCTACACCTTC. Its protein product is CASSLEAGGIRGYTF. J is TRBJ1-2 and V is TRBV5-1; D gene ambiguous. The V end lost 0 bases, the J end lost 8 bases, and 17 bases lay between the germline ends. Germline CDR1 and CDR2: SGHRS and YFSETQ. CDR3 length: 15 amino acids.